These T cell receptor beta chains were read from a single sample in a study of memory CD4+ T cells and cytomegalovirus serostatus. Assay: immunoSEQ multiplex PCR; the TCRdb copy retains only in-frame clones and omits some. Of over 50,000 clones in the sample, around 76% are singletons; the top ten hold roughly 1.7%. Input material: memory CD4+ T cells from blood. Every receptor here comes from an adult in good health and CMV-seronegative. CDR3s include the opening cysteine and the closing phenylalanine or tryptophan. Each record gives: V gene, CDR3 length, D gene, J gene, CDR3 protein. The D gene is left open where the match is weak.

>TRBV7-8|17|-|TRBJ1-6
CASSSGRKGLPDSPLHF
>TRBV4-1|14|TRBD1|TRBJ1-3
CASSPTGDGNTIYF
>TRBV7-9|15|-|TRBJ1-3
CASTVEGSQRNTIYF
>TRBV11-2|16|-|TRBJ1-4
CASSLAMGRGREKLFF
>TRBV19|14|TRBD1|TRBJ1-1
CASRTGQPTAEAFF
>TRBV5-1|15|TRBD1|TRBJ2-7
CASSLEAGGLHEQYF
>TRBV5-1|16|TRBD2|TRBJ2-1
CASSFSGTSGVGEQFF
>TRBV7-2|13|-|TRBJ1-2
CASTHGGEYGYTF
>TRBV5-1|15|TRBD1|TRBJ2-7
CASSLAGGFAYEQYF
>TRBV29-1|14|-|TRBJ1-4
CSVVNGQIGEKLFF